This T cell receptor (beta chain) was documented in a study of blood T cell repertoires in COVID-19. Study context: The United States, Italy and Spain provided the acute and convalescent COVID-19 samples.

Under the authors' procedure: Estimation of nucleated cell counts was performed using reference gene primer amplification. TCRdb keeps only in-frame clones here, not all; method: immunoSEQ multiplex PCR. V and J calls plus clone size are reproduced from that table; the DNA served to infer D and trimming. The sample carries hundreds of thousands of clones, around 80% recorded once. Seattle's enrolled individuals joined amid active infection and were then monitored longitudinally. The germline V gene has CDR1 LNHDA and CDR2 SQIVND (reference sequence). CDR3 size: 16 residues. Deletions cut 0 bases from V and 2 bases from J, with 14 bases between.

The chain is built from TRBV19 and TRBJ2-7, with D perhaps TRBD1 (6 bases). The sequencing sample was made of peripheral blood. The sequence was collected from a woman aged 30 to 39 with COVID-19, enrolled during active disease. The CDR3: CASSIDLETGTYEQYF. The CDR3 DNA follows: TGTGCCAGTAGTATAGATCTTGAGACAGGCACCTACGAGCAGTACTTC.